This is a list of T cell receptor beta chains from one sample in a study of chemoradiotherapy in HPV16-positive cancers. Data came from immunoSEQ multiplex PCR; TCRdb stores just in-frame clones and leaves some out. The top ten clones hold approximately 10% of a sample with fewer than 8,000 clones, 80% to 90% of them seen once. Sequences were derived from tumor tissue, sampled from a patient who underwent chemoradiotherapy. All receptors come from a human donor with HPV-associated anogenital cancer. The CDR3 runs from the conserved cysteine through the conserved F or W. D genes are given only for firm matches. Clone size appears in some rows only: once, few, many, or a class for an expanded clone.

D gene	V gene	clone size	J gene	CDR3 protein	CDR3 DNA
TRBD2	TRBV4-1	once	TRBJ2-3	CASSQASSGVIGTQYF	TGCGCCAGCAGCCAAGCGTCTAGCGGGGTGATCGGTACGCAGTATTTT
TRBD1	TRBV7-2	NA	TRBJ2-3	CASSLRDRDTQYF	TGTGCCAGCAGCTTGCGGGACAGGGATACGCAGTATTTT
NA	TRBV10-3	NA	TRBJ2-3	CAIGSGLVTDTQYF	TGTGCCATCGGAAGCGGACTGGTCACAGATACGCAGTATTTT
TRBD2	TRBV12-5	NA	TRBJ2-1	CASGWGAGVGRNEQFF	TGTGCTAGTGGTTGGGGAGCGGGAGTGGGACGCAATGAGCAGTTCTTC
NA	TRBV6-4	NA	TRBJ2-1	CASSLDPNNEQFF	TGTGCCAGCAGCCTGGACCCCAACAATGAGCAGTTCTTC
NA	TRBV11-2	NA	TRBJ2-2	CASSSGGRKDTGELFF	TGTGCCAGCAGTTCGGGGGGCAGAAAGGACACCGGGGAGCTGTTTTTT
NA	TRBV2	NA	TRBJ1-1	CASSDPGQTEAFF	TGTGCCAGCAGTGACCCGGGGCAGACTGAAGCTTTCTTT
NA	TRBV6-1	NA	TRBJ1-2	CASSVDQTYGYTF	TGTGCCAGCAGTGTAGATCAGACTTATGGCTACACCTTC
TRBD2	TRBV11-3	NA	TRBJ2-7	CASSLGLAGAGYEQYF	TGTGCCAGCAGCTTAGGACTAGCGGGAGCTGGGTACGAGCAGTACTTC
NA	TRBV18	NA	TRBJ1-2	CASSPILGSTNYGYTF	TGTGCCAGCTCACCAATCCTGGGCTCCACAAACTATGGCTACACCTTC
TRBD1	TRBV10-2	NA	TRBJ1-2	CARVQERQGKPYGYTF	TGCGCCAGAGTTCAAGAAAGACAGGGGAAGCCCTATGGCTACACCTTC
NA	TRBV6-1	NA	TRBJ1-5	CATLWGGPQPQHF	TGTGCCACCCTCTGGGGGGGCCCTCAGCCCCAGCATTTT
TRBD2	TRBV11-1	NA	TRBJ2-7	CASSLTTSGRKFNEQYF	TGTGCCAGCAGCTTGACGACTAGCGGGAGAAAGTTTAACGAGCAGTACTTC
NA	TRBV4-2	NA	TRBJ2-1	CASSQEGLINEQFF	TGTGCCAGCAGCCAAGAGGGTCTAATCAATGAGCAGTTCTTC
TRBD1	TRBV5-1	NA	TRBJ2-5	CASSPSDRETQYF	TGCGCCAGCAGCCCCTCGGACAGGGAGACCCAGTACTTC
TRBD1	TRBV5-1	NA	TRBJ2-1	CASSSGTGRQNEQFF	TGCGCCAGCAGCTCCGGGACAGGGAGACAGAATGAGCAGTTCTTC
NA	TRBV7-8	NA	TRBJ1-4	CASSAGGEKLFF	TGTGCCAGCAGCGCAGGAGGTGAAAAACTGTTTTTT